Listed here are 17 T cell receptor beta chains from one sample, sequenced in a study of blood T cell repertoires in COVID-19 (dated by TCRdb to 2018 to 2020). The protocol used for the library was the immunoSEQ multiplex PCR assay. What TCRdb holds here is the immuneACCESS table cut down to in-frame rearrangements. Part of the clones is not present; checked against another copy, under half of the missing clones reflect an unresolved V gene, and the others are unexplained. The sample has some 150,000 clones on record, about 88% of them singletons. Jointly, the top ten make up approximately 2.3% of the sample. The source material was peripheral blood. The source is a woman aged 65 to 85 with acute or convalescent COVID-19.

This CDR3 is CASSPSQWTGPRTDTQYF. As DNA, the CDR3 is TGTGCCAGCAGTCCATCCCAGTGGACAGGGCCTCGCACAGATACGCAGTATTTT. The rearrangement uses TRBV27 and TRBJ2-3, with 8 bases fitting TRBD1. Germline CDR1 reads MNHEY; CDR2 reads SMNVEV (reference sequence). Unmatched junction bases numbered 14, after V lost 5 bases and J lost 1 base. This CDR3 contains 18 residues.

The DNA of the CDR3 is TGTGCCAGCAGCCAACTCGGTGAGGGTGGGCAGCCCCAGCATTTT. Translation gives CASSQLGEGGQPQHF. The chain joins TRBV3-1 (or the pseudogene TRBV3-2) to TRBJ1-5, with unresolved D. Germline CDR1 and CDR2: LGHDT and YNNKEL (reference sequence). V gave up 2 bases and J gave up 7 bases, with 15 bases separating them. CDR3 length: 15 residues.

This clone was recorded many times. The chain uses TRBV11-2 and TRBJ2-3; maybe TRBD1 (6 bases). Germline lookup yields CDR1 SGHAT and CDR2 FQNNGV. V lost 5 bases to trimming and J lost 3 bases, with 18 bases between them. There are 16 residues in the CDR3. The CDR3 region is CASSLGQIAITDTQYF. The CDR3 DNA sequence: TGTGCCAGCAGCCTAGGACAGATCGCAATTACAGATACGCAGTATTTT.

The rearrangement links TRBV4-1 to TRBJ1-5, with D perhaps TRBD1 (5 bases). The germline V gene encodes CDR1 MGHRA and CDR2 YSYEKL. This CDR3 is built from 18 residues. Between the trimmed V and J ends, which lost 1 base and 1 base, there was a span of 17 bases. Written as DNA, the CDR3 is TGCGCCAGCAGCCAAGCAGCCCCGGACACTACCAGCAATCAGCCCCAGCATTTT. Its protein product is CASSQAAPDTTSNQPQHF.

This chain uses TRBV27 with TRBJ1-5; TRBD1 might be the D (6 bases). Trimming left V 4 bases short and J 8 bases short, with 18 bases between. CDR3 length: 15 amino acids. The germline gives CDR1 MNHEY, CDR2 SMNVEV (reference sequence). CDR3 residues: CASSSWLDRPKPQHF. CDR3 in DNA: TGTGCCAGCAGTTCCTGGCTGGACAGACCTAAGCCCCAGCATTTT.

Only one count was recorded for this clone. The chain couples TRBV27 to TRBJ1-4; tentative D call: TRBD1 (5 bases). Germline CDR1 MNHEY, CDR2 SMNVEV (reference sequence). The ends were cut back, 4 bases at V and 5 bases at J, with 8 bases in the middle. The CDR3 totals 13 residues. CDR3 loop: CASSYRNNEKLFF. The CDR3 coding sequence is TGTGCCAGCAGTTACAGGAACAATGAAAAACTGTTTTTT. The full variable domain, rest sourced from reference TRBV27 and TRBJ1-4, is EAQVTQNPRYLITVTGKKLTVTCSQNMNHEYMSWYRQDPGLGLRQIYYSMNVEVTDKGDVPEGYKVSRKEKRNFPLILESPSPNQTSLYFCASSYRNNEKLFFGSGTQLSVL.

This chain connects TRBV30 to TRBJ1-3; D gene unclear. Germline V gives CDR1 GTSNPN, CDR2 SVGIG (reference sequence). CDR3 length equals 14 residues. Deletions cut 2 bases from V and 3 bases from J, with 11 bases between. The DNA for the CDR3 is TGTGCCTGGAGTAGAGGGCATCGTGGAAACACCATATATTTT. Amino acid sequence: CAWSRGHRGNTIYF. Using reference TRBV30 and TRBJ1-3 for the parts outside the CDR3, the full variable domain is SQTIHQWPATLVQPVGSPLSLECTVEGTSNPNLYWYRQAAGRGLQLLFYSVGIGQISSEVPQNLSASRPQDRQFILSSKKLLLSDSGFYLCAWSRGHRGNTIYFGEGSWLTVV.

The J gene is TRBJ1-2, the V gene TRBV6-5, with D perhaps TRBD1 (5 bases). Deletions cut 6 bases from V and 0 bases from J, with 5 bases between. The CDR3 has 12 amino acids. The germline CDR1 and CDR2 sequences are MNHEY and SVGAGI. The CDR3: CASRTANYGYTF. CDR3 DNA sequence: TGTGCCAGCAGGACAGCTAACTATGGCTACACCTTC.

This chain joins TRBV11-3 and TRBJ1-4, with 12 positions matching TRBD1. J gave up 2 bases and V 1 base, and 2 bases lay outside the gene matches. In germline, CDR1 is SGHNT, CDR2 YENEEA. The CDR3 contains 17 residues. As DNA, the CDR3 is TGTGCCAGCAGCTTAGGGGACAGGGGGCACACTAATGAAAAACTGTTTTTT. Its translation: CASSLGDRGHTNEKLFF.

This sequence joins TRBV29-1 and TRBJ1-5, with D possibly TRBD1 on 5 matching bases. V was cut by 4 bases and J by 3 bases, with 10 bases left in between. The CDR3 totals 13 residues. The germline V gene encodes CDR1 SQVTM and CDR2 ANQGSEA. Written as DNA, the CDR3 is TGCAGCGTTGGGCAGGGTTTCAATCAGCCCCAGCATTTT. Its translation is CSVGQGFNQPQHF.

This clone was picked up one time. V usage is TRBV7-9 and J usage is TRBJ1-4; 11 bases fit TRBD1. The CDR3 loop spans 18 amino acids. CDR1 and CDR2 from the germline V gene are SEHNR and FQNEAQ (reference sequence). V lost 5 bases, J lost 8 bases, and 16 bases stayed unmatched. The CDR3 loop is CASSPGTGGISRLEKLFF. In DNA form, the CDR3 reads TGTGCCAGCAGCCCAGGGACAGGGGGAATTTCCCGATTAGAAAAACTGTTTTTT.

CDR3 bases: TGTGCCATCAGTGAGTCCCATAGGGGCAATGAGCAGTTCTTC. Protein product: CAISESHRGNEQFF. This chain joins TRBV10-3 and TRBJ2-1; TRBD1 might be the D (5 bases). V shed 0 bases and J shed 6 bases, with 9 bases lying between them. The CDR3 is made up of 14 amino acids. From germline, CDR1 is ENHRY and CDR2 SYGVKD.

The J gene is TRBJ1-2, the V gene TRBV6-5; 9 positions agree with TRBD1. Losses at the gene ends were 7 bases for V and 6 bases for J; bases not matched to a gene: 12. This CDR3 is built from 15 residues. Germline loops: CDR1 MNHEY, CDR2 SVGAGI. CDR3 DNA: TGTGCCAGCAAAACCCGGGACAGGGTTTTTCATGGCTACACCTTC. It translates to CASKTRDRVFHGYTF.

This chain uses TRBV6-5 with TRBJ1-2, with 8 bases identical to TRBD1. Germline values: CDR1 MNHEY, CDR2 SVGAGI. V was pared by 6 bases and J by 4 bases, with 7 bases of the junction left unmatched. The CDR3 sequence is 14 residues long. Here the CDR3 reads CASSSYDRGYGYTF. The CDR3, as DNA: TGTGCCAGCAGCAGTTACGACAGGGGCTATGGCTACACCTTC.

This chain connects TRBV7-9 to TRBJ1-4; no definite D call. Germline lookup yields CDR1 SEHNR and CDR2 FQNEAQ (reference sequence). Trimming removed 2 bases from V and 3 bases from J, with 10 bases in between. The CDR3 consists of 15 residues. In nucleotides, the CDR3 is TGTGCCAGCAGCTTAAGGAGGGCGGCTAATGAAAAACTGTTTTTT. Its protein is CASSLRRAANEKLFF. The full variable domain, completed using reference TRBV7-9 and TRBJ1-4, is DTGVSQNPRHKITKRGQNVTFRCDPISEHNRLYWYRQTLGQGPEFLTYFQNEAQLEKSRLLSDRFSAERPKGSFSTLEIQRTEQGDSAMYLCASSLRRAANEKLFFGSGTQLSVL.

The V and J genes are TRBV9 and TRBJ1-3, with unresolved D. The germline gives CDR1 SGDLS, CDR2 YYNGEE. The ends were cut back, 0 bases at V and 0 bases at J, with 10 bases in the middle. The CDR3 has 16 amino acids. The DNA for the CDR3 is TGTGCCAGCAGCGTAGGTCTAGTGGACTCTGGAAACACCATATATTTT. It is translated as CASSVGLVDSGNTIYF.

J is TRBJ2-5 and V is TRBV10-3; 9 nucleotides align to TRBD1. CDR1 and CDR2 from the germline V gene are ENHRY and SYGVKD. The CDR3 loop spans 13 amino acids. V was clipped by 8 bases and J by 4 bases; unmatched bases: 5. CDR3 coding DNA: TGTGCCATCGGTGCGGGACAGGGAGAGACCCAGTACTTC. As protein: CAIGAGQGETQYF.